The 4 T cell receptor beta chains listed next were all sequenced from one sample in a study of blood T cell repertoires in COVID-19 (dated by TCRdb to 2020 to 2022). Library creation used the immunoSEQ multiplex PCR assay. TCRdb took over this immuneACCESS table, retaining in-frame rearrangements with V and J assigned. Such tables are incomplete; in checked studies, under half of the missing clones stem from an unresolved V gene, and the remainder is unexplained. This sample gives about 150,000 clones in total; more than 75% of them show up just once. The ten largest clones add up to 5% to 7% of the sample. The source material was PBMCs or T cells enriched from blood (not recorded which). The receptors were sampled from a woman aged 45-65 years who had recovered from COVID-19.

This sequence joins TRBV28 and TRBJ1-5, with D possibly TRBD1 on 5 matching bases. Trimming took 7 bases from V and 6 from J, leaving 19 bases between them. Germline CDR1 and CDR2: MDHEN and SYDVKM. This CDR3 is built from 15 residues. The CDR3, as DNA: TGTGCCAGCACCTCCCTTGGGAGGGACGGTCAGCCCCAGCATTTT. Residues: CASTSLGRDGQPQHF.

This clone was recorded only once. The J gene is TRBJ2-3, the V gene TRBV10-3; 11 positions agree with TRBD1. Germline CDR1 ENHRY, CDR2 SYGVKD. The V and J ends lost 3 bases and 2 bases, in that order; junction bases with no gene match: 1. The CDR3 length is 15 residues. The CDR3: CAISDGQGATDTQYF. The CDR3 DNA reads TGTGCCATCAGTGACGGACAGGGGGCCACAGATACGCAGTATTTT.

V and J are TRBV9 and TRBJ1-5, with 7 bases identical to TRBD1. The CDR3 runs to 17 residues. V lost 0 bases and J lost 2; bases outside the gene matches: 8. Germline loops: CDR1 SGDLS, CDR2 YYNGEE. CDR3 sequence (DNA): TGTGCCAGCAGCGTAGGGCCAGGGGGAGGCGGCAATCAGCCCCAGCATTTT. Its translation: CASSVGPGGGGNQPQHF.

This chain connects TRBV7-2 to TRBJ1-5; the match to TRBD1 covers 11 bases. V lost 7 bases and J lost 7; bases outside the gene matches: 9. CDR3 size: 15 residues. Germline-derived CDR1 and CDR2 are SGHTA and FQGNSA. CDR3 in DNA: TGTGCCAGCACCGCGTCCGGGACAGGGGGACAGCCCCAGCATTTT. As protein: CASTASGTGGQPQHF.